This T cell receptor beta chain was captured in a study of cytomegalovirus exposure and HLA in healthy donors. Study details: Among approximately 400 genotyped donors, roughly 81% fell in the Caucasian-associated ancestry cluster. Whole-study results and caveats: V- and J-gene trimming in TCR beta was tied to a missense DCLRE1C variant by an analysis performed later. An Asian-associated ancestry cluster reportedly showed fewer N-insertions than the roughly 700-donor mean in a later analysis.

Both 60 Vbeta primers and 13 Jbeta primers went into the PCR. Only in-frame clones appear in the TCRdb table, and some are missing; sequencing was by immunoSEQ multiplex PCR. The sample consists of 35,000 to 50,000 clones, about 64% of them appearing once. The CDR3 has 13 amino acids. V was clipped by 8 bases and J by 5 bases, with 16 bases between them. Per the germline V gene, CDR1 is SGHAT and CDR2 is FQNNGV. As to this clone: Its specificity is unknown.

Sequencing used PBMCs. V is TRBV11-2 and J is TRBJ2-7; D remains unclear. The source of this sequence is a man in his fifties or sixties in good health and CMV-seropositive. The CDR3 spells CASATNSVNEQYF. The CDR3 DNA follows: TGTGCCAGCGCCACGAATAGTGTCAACGAGCAGTACTTC.